What follows are 10 T cell receptor delta chains derived from one specimen sequenced in a study of γδ T cells in repeated Plasmodium falciparum infection. Vgamma9/Vdelta2+ and Vdelta2-negative gammadelta T cells were flow-sorted from PBMC for bulk sequencing. TCRdb re-identified clones in the multiplex PCR reads via CATT. The sample shows around 57,000 delta-chain clones, over 1.5% of them seen only once. Sample: gamma-delta T cells from blood. The receptors stem from a pool of human donors (malaria-infected and uninfected, not separated).

As regards this clone: TCRdb assigns this DNA the protein of a much larger clone, which departs from its translation at residue 19; this likely reflects a read error, and the protein shown comes from translating the DNA. The rearrangement links TRDV1 to TRDJ1; 8 bases agree with TRDD3. No J segment appears in TCRdb, so it was assigned here by matching the sequence to germline. Germline assignment: CDR1 TSWWSYY and CDR2 QGS. The CDR3 contains 22 residues. As DNA, the CDR3 is TGTGCTCTTGGGAACTCCACTTCCCCGCCCGCCGGGGGGATAAGGAGGACCGATGAACTCATCTTT. Protein: CALGNSTSPPAGGIRRTDELIF.

In its sample, this clone was seen many times. The TCRdb protein, from a much larger clone, departs from this DNA's translation at residue 6, likely by read error; the protein shown derives from the DNA. The genes are TRDV2 and TRDJ1; possibly TRDD3 for D (6 bases). The germline CDR1 and CDR2 sequences are GEAIGNYY and EKD. Trimming left V 1 base short and J 1 base short, with 27 bases between. This CDR3 spans 20 amino acids. As DNA, the CDR3 is TGTGCCTGTGACACTCCTAGAGTACTGGGTGGGCCGGTCATCACCGATAAACTCATCTTT. Amino acid sequence: CACDTPRVLGGPVITDKLIF.

The sample holds a few counts of this clone. A read error is the likely source, as a far larger clone sits one nucleotide away. This same CDR3 is encoded by further DNA sequences in the sample. The J gene is TRDJ1, the V gene TRDV3; 8 bases are shared with TRDD2. Trimming at V came to 1 base and at J to 0 bases, leaving 13 bases not matched to a gene. The germline V gene encodes CDR1 TVYSNPD and CDR2 GDNSRS (reference sequence). The CDR3 is made up of 17 amino acids. In DNA form, the CDR3 reads TGTGCCTTTAAACTTCCTACTCACAGATTGTACACCGATAAACTCATCTTT. Translation: CAFKLPTHRLYTDKLIF.

Remarks on this clone: This probably arose from a read error, given a far larger clone one base away. This same CDR3 is encoded by further DNA sequences in the sample. The rearrangement joins TRDV2 to TRDJ1; 13 bases map to TRDD3. TCRdb is silent on the J gene; assignment here came from matching the DNA to germline. V gave up 2 bases and J gave up 0 bases; unmatched junction bases: 17. From germline, CDR1 is GEAIGNYY and CDR2 EKD. The length of the CDR3 is 21 residues. The CDR3 region has the DNA TGTGCCTGTGACATCAAGAACTGGGGGATACGCCCCTCCGTCTACACCGATAAACTCATCTTT. It encodes CACDIKNWGIRPSVYTDKLIF.

This clone came up a few times. The protein TCRdb gives is from a much larger clone and does not agree with this DNA's translation at residue 6, likely a read error; the protein shown here comes from the DNA. The rearrangement links TRDV3 to TRDJ1, with D tentatively TRDD3 (5 bases). Looked up from germline, CDR1 is TVYSNPD and CDR2 is GDNSRS (reference sequence). The CDR3 length is 14 residues. The germline V and J ends were trimmed by 1 base and 2 bases, with 14 bases remaining between them. In DNA form, the CDR3 reads TGTGCCTTTACCGGGGAATACGGAACCGATAAACTCATCTTT. Translating gives CAFTGEYGTDKLIF.

As to this clone: The translation of this DNA and the TCRdb protein of a much larger clone differ at residue 6, probably owing to a read error; the protein shown here is translated from the DNA. V usage is TRDV2 and J usage is TRDJ1, with D uncertain. The CDR3 sequence is 22 residues long. From germline, CDR1 is GEAIGNYY and CDR2 EKD. Trimming pared 1 base from V and 10 bases from J, leaving 42 bases between. For the CDR3, the DNA is TGTGCCTGTGACACAGTCAGTGGCTACGACCTAACCAAGGTCCCACTAAAGGGTATACTCATCTTT. This gives the protein CACDTVSGYDLTKVPLKGILIF.

This clone has more than one count but fewer than ten. The amino acid sequence in TCRdb belongs to a much larger clone and departs from this DNA's translation at residue 22, likely a sequencing read error; the sequence shown is translated from the DNA. The chain combines TRDV1 with TRDJ1; TRDD3 agrees at 10 bases. As TCRdb names no J gene, one was assigned here on the basis of a DNA match to germline. Germline lookup yields CDR1 TSWWSYY and CDR2 QGS. CDR3 length: 26 amino acids. CDR3 protein: CALGELGVKGFSTGGFSHLYTNKLIF. The CDR3 nucleotides read TGTGCTCTTGGGGAACTAGGAGTCAAAGGCTTTTCGACTGGGGGATTCTCACACCTGTACACCAATAAACTCATCTTT.

This clone was picked up a small number of times. A read error likely explains why the TCRdb protein, taken from a much larger clone, differs from this DNA's translation at residue 5; the protein shown is translated from the DNA. The chain couples TRDV1 to TRDJ1; 8 nucleotides line up with TRDD3. The CDR3 sequence is 17 residues long. After removal of 8 bases from V and 0 bases from J, the junction contained 14 bases not matched to a gene. Germline loops: CDR1 TSWWSYY, CDR2 QGS. CDR3 bases: TGTGCTCTTAAGGAAGGTAGCTGGGGGAAGTACACCGATAAACTCATCTTT. It encodes CALKEGSWGKYTDKLIF.

Of note for this clone: A clone one base away is much larger, so this may be a read error. V is TRDV3 and J is TRDJ1; 10 positions match TRDD3. TCRdb lists no J gene, so it was determined here by aligning the DNA to germline. Germline CDR1 reads TVYSNPD; CDR2 reads GDNSRS (reference sequence). Trimming cost V 2 bases and J 6 bases; bases outside gene matches: 24. This CDR3 has 19 residues. The CDR3 spells CAFPTPSGNWGIPLYKLIF. CDR3 nucleotide sequence: TGTGCCTTTCCTACACCCTCCGGGAACTGGGGGATTCCCCTGTATAAACTCATCTTT.

The table lists this clone with a few counts. This probably arose from a read error, given a far larger clone one base away. The same CDR3 also results from other DNA sequences found in this sample. The chain employs TRDV1 and TRDJ1; D call uncertain. The J gene, absent from TCRdb, was called here by matching the DNA to germline. Germline CDR1 TSWWSYY, CDR2 QGS. The CDR3 runs 19 residues. CDR3 sequence reads: CALGGRLKKSLRYTDKLIF. Written as DNA, the CDR3 is TGTGCTCTTGGGGGAAGACTTAAAAAGTCCCTCCGGTACACTGATAAACTCATCTTT.